This TCR beta chain was retrieved from a study of cytomegalovirus exposure and HLA in healthy donors. A word on this clone: The target antigen is unknown.

V lost 7 bases and J lost 3, with 16 bases in between. Per germline, CDR1 SQVTM and CDR2 ANQGSEA. The CDR3 loop spans 13 amino acids. General study results and limits: It was 150 to 200 TCR beta chains that were listed as cytomegalovirus-associated. Analyses of presence and absence presupposed an approximately uniform sequencing depth across donors.

The PCR used 60 Vbeta and 13 Jbeta primers. Only in-frame clones appear in the TCRdb table, and some are missing; sequencing was by immunoSEQ multiplex PCR. The data contain about 130,000 clones, around 80% of them singletons. The sequenced sample consisted of PBMCs. The chain has TRBV29-1 and TRBJ2-7; perhaps TRBD2 as D (5 bases). This TCR was sampled from a female donor in good health and CMV-seronegative. In DNA, the CDR3 is TGCAGCGCCGCCGTTACCGGGGACTACGAGCAGTACTTC. Amino acid sequence: CSAAVTGDYEQYF.